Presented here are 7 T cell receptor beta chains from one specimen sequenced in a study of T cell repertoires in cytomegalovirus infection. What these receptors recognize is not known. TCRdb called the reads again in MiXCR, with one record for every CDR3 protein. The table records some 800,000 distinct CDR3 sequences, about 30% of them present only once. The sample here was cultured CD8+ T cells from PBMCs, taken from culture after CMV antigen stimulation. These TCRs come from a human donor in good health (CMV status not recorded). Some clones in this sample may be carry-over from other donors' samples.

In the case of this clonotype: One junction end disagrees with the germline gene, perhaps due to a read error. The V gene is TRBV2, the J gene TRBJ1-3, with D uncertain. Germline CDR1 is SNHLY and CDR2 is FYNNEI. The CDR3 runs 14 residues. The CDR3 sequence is CTSTGPGSGNTIYF. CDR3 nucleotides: TGTACCAGCACCGGGCCGGGTTCTGGAAACACCATATATTTT.

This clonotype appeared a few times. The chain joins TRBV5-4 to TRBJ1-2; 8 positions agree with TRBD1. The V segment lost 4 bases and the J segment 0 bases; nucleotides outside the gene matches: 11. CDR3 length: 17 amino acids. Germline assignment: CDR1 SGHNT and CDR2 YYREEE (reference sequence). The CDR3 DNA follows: TGTGCCAGCAGCAGGCCCGGGACAGGACGAGCTAACTATGGCTACACCTTC. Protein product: CASSRPGTGRANYGYTF.

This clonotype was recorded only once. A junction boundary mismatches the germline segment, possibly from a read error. The CDR3 is CASSLEARGLKETQYF. As DNA, the CDR3 is TGTGCTAGCAGCTTAGAAGCTAGAGGCTTGAAAGAGACCCAGTACTTC. The chain links TRBV7-7 to TRBJ2-5; D gene uncertain. The CDR3 has 16 residues. Germline V gene sequence: CDR1 SSHAT, CDR2 FNYEAQ (reference sequence).

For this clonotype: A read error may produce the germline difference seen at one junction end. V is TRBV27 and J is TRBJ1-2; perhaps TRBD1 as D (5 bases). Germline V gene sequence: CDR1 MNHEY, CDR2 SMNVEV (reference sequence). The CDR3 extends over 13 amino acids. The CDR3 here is CASGPHRNYGYTF. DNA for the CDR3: TGTGCCAGCGGCCCCCACAGGAACTACGGCTACACCTTC.

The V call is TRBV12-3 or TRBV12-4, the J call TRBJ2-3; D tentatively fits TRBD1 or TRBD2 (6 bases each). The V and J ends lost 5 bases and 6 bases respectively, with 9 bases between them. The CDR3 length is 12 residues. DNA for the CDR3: TGTGCCAGCAGTGAGGGGGGTGATACGCAGTATTTT. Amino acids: CASSEGGDTQYF.

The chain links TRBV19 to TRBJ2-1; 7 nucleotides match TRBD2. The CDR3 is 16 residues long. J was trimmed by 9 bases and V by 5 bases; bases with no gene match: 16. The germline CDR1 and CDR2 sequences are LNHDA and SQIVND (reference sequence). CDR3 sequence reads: CASSPRPSGPLFEQFF. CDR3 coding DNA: TGTGCCAGTAGTCCCCGTCCTAGCGGTCCTTTGTTTGAGCAGTTCTTC.

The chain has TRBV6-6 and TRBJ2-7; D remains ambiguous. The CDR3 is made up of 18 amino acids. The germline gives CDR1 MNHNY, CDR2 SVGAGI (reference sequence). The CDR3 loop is CASSYSIYGQTPVYEQCV. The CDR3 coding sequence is TGTGCCAGCAGTTACTCAATTTACGGCCAAACGCCGGTTTACGAGCAGTGCGTC.